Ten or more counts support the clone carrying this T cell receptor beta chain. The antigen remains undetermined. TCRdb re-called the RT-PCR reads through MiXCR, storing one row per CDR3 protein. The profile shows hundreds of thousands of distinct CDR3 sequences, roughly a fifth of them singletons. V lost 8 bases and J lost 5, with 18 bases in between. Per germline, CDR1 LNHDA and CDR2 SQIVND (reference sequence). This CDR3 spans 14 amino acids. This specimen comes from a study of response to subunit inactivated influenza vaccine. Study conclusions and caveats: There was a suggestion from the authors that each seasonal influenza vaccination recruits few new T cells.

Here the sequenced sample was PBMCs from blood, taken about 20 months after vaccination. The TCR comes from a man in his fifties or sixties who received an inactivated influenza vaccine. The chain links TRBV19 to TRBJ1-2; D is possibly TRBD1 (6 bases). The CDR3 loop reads CASSGGQALYGYTF. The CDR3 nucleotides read TGTGCCAGTTCGGGGGGCCAGGCATTATATGGCTACACCTTC.